This T cell receptor (beta chain) was recovered during a study of response to subunit inactivated influenza vaccine. V gave up 4 bases and J gave up 4 bases, with 14 bases separating them. Looked up from germline, CDR1 is SGHAT and CDR2 is FQNNGV. The CDR3 contains 14 residues. Study outcomes and limitations: Authors suggested few new T cells are recruited by each seasonal influenza vaccination.

TCRdb passed the RT-PCR reads through MiXCR, listing each CDR3 protein once. The sample includes 200,000 to 250,000 distinct CDR3 sequences, more than 10% of them seen just once. This clonotype was observed a handful of times. Its antigen is currently unknown. V and J are TRBV11-2 and TRBJ2-7, with D possibly TRBD1 on 7 matching bases. The sequences come from non-naive T cells sorted from PBMCs, collected less than 15 days before vaccination. The TCR comes from a man aged 50 or older who received an inactivated influenza vaccine. In DNA, the CDR3 is TGTGCCAGCAGCTGGGGCGGGACAGAGTACGAGCAGTACTTC. Translation: CASSWGGTEYEQYF.